The 9 T cell receptor beta chains listed next were all sequenced from one sample in a study of T cell responses to AZD1222 COVID-19 vaccine. Assay: immunoSEQ multiplex PCR; the TCRdb copy retains only in-frame clones and omits some. The repertoire holds about 75,000 clones, around 88% seen once, with 9% to 10% in the top ten. The sequencing used peripheral blood, collected 28 days after the second dose of the MenACWY control vaccine. All receptors derive from an adult who received the MenACWY meningococcal vaccine as a control.

The gene calls are TRBV5-1 and TRBJ1-4; D unclear. Trimming took off 0 bases at V and 5 bases at J, with 11 bases between the two ends. Germline assignment: CDR1 SGHRS and CDR2 YFSETQ. This CDR3 spans 15 amino acids. The CDR3, as DNA: TGCGCCAGCAGCTTGGCCGACGGCGGGAATGAAAAACTGTTTTTT. Its translation: CASSLADGGNEKLFF.

The gene calls are TRBV2 and TRBJ1-4, with D maybe TRBD1 (5 bases). V was shortened by 7 bases and J by 7 bases, with 13 bases between the two germline ends. The CDR3 extends over 13 amino acids. Germline V gives CDR1 SNHLY, CDR2 FYNNEI. This chain's CDR3 is CASNLGGIEKLFF. The CDR3 DNA sequence: TGTGCCAGCAACCTGGGGGGGATTGAAAAACTGTTTTTT.

The CDR3 sequence: CSVIQGDGYGYTF. CDR3 DNA sequence: TGCAGCGTCATACAGGGAGATGGCTATGGCTACACCTTC. The J gene is TRBJ1-2, the V gene TRBV29-1; tentatively, D is TRBD1 (6 bases). V lost 6 bases, J lost 4 bases, and 15 bases lay in between. This CDR3 is 13 amino acids long. Germline CDR1 SQVTM, CDR2 ANQGSEA. The full variable domain, rest sourced from reference TRBV29-1 and TRBJ1-2, is SAVISQKPSRDICQRGTSLTIQCQVDSQVTMMFWYRQQPGQSLTLIATANQGSEATYESGFVIDKFPISRPNLTFSTLTVSNMSPEDSSIYLCSVIQGDGYGYTFGSGTRLTVV.

The chain uses TRBV27 and TRBJ1-6, with TRBD1 identical over 7 bases. From germline, CDR1 is MNHEY and CDR2 SMNVEV (reference sequence). V lost 6 bases, J lost 7 bases, and 12 bases stayed unmatched. The CDR3 sequence is 16 residues long. The CDR3 coding sequence is TGTGCCAGCAGCCCGTGGGACAGCCGACCCAATTCACCCCTCCACTTT. Translated, it gives CASSPWDSRPNSPLHF.

The chain uses TRBV11-2 and TRBJ1-2, with D hard to call. The ends were cut back, 0 bases at V and 0 bases at J, with 8 bases in the middle. This CDR3 comprises 15 residues. From germline, CDR1 is SGHAT and CDR2 FQNNGV. The CDR3 reads CASSLDPSANYGYTF. CDR3 nucleotide sequence: TGTGCCAGCAGCTTAGATCCGTCAGCTAACTATGGCTACACCTTC.

This chain uses TRBV28 with TRBJ2-5; 9 bases line up with TRBD1. Germline loops: CDR1 MDHEN, CDR2 SYDVKM. V lost 4 bases and J lost 4; bases outside the gene matches: 10. This CDR3 is 16 amino acids long. The CDR3 protein is CASSSPRDRDGETQYF. CDR3 DNA sequence: TGTGCCAGCAGTTCCCCCCGGGACAGGGATGGAGAGACCCAGTACTTC. Together with reference TRBV28 and TRBJ2-5, the CDR3 gives the full variable domain: DVKVTQSSRYLVKRTGEKVFLECVQDMDHENMFWYRQDPGLGLRLIYFSYDVKMKEKGDIPEGYSVSREKKERFSLILESASTNQTSMYLCASSSPRDRDGETQYFGPGTRLLVL.

The rearrangement joins TRBV11-2 to TRBJ2-5, with no clear D. Trimming shortened V by 5 bases and J by 1 base, and 8 bases separated the two germline ends. There are 13 residues in the CDR3. In germline, CDR1 is SGHAT, CDR2 FQNNGV. CDR3 in DNA: TGTGCCAGCAGCCAAAATTCCCAAGAGACCCAGTACTTC. It yields the protein CASSQNSQETQYF.

V is TRBV29-1 and J is TRBJ1-2; D gene unclear. Per germline, CDR1 SQVTM and CDR2 ANQGSEA. V was pared by 4 bases and J by 3 bases, with 6 bases between. The CDR3 totals 11 residues. In DNA form, the CDR3 reads TGCAGCGTTGCCGGAGACTATGGCTACACCTTC. It is translated as CSVAGDYGYTF.

J is TRBJ1-2 and V is TRBV3-1 (or the pseudogene TRBV3-2); D is ambiguous. The CDR3 totals 15 residues. The V end lost 7 bases, the J end lost 8 bases, and 23 bases lay between the germline ends. The germline CDR1 and CDR2 sequences are LGHDT and YNNKEL (reference sequence). CDR3 in DNA: TGTGCCAGCACCGCCAATGGTGGACGGGCTGGAGGCTACACCTTC. It codes for CASTANGGRAGGYTF.